The 24 T cell receptor beta chains presented below share a single source sample, sequenced in a study of blood T cell repertoires in COVID-19. Clones were sequenced by immunoSEQ multiplex PCR, and TCRdb holds only the in-frame ones, with some missing. The sample lists roughly 150,000 clones; approximately 85% were seen once. The sequenced sample was peripheral blood. The receptors shown here come from a man in his fifties or sixties with acute or convalescent COVID-19.

The sample holds a few counts of this clone. The chain has TRBV18 and TRBJ2-1; possible D gene TRBD1, 5 bases. The CDR3 runs to 14 residues. Germline lookup yields CDR1 KGHSH and CDR2 LQKENI. The V and J ends lost 3 bases and 1 base respectively, with 7 bases between them. CDR3 in DNA: TGTGCCAGCTCACCGGGGCGTTCCTACAATGAGCAGTTCTTC. This gives the protein CASSPGRSYNEQFF. The whole variable domain, filled in from reference TRBV18 and TRBJ2-1, reads NAGVMQNPRHLVRRRGQEARLRCSPMKGHSHVYWYRQLPEEGLKFMVYLQKENIIDESGMPKERFSAEFPKEGPSILRIQQVVRGDSAAYFCASSPGRSYNEQFFGPGTRLTVL.

V usage is TRBV4-1 and J usage is TRBJ1-3; no firm D call. Trimming took off 3 bases at V and 0 bases at J, with 12 bases between the two ends. The germline V gene has CDR1 MGHRA and CDR2 YSYEKL. The CDR3 has 16 amino acids. The CDR3 DNA sequence: TGCGCCAGCAGCCAGGGCCGCCTTCTCTCTGGAAACACCATATATTTT. As protein: CASSQGRLLSGNTIYF.

The chain recombines TRBV4-2 with TRBJ2-3; D possibly corresponds to TRBD2 (6 bases). The CDR3 runs to 14 residues. The germline CDR1 and CDR2 sequences are LGHNA and YNFKEQ. V lost 8 bases and J 2 bases, leaving 14 bases between the germline ends. CDR3 in amino acids: CASALAGSTDTQYF. Here the CDR3 DNA reads TGTGCCAGCGCTCTGGCGGGATCCACAGATACGCAGTATTTT.

The gene calls are TRBV5-6 and TRBJ2-6; D is perhaps TRBD1 (6 bases). This CDR3 has 16 residues. V lost 0 bases, J lost 1 base, and 8 bases lay in between. Germline loops: CDR1 SGHDT, CDR2 YYEEEE. For the CDR3, the DNA is TGTGCCAGCAGCTTGGGGACAGCATCTGGGGCCAACGTCCTGACTTTC. As protein: CASSLGTASGANVLTF.

This chain uses TRBV25-1 with TRBJ2-7, with TRBD1 matching over 8 bases. J gave up 1 base and V 5 bases, and 7 bases lay outside the gene matches. The germline gives CDR1 MGHDK, CDR2 SYGVNS. The CDR3 is 15 amino acids. Here the CDR3 reads CASSRLTGVSYEQYF. CDR3 in DNA: TGTGCCAGCAGTAGACTGACAGGGGTTTCCTACGAGCAGTACTTC.

The gene calls are TRBV6-5 and TRBJ2-5, with 10 positions matching TRBD2. Germline V CDR1 and CDR2: MNHEY, SVGAGI. CDR3 length equals 15 residues. After removal of 2 bases from V and 5 bases from J, the junction contained 5 bases not matched to a gene. This CDR3 is CASSYVAGGGETQYF. CDR3 nucleotides: TGTGCCAGCAGTTACGTAGCGGGAGGTGGGGAGACCCAGTACTTC.

The chain joins TRBV19 to TRBJ2-3; D unclear. Deletions cut 7 bases from V and 0 bases from J, with 14 bases between. CDR3 size: 15 residues. The germline CDR1 and CDR2 sequences are LNHDA and SQIVND (reference sequence). CDR3 coding DNA: TGTGCCAGTACCTCGCGGCCAATAAGCACAGATACGCAGTATTTT. This sequence encodes CASTSRPISTDTQYF.

The CDR3 sequence: CASSFTRGGNTEAFF. DNA of the CDR3: TGTGCCAGCAGTTTCACCAGGGGCGGTAACACTGAAGCTTTCTTT. The chain employs TRBV11-2 and TRBJ1-1, with D possibly being TRBD1 (6 bases). The CDR3 spans 15 residues. V lost 6 bases, J lost 2 bases, and 16 bases lay in between. In germline, CDR1 is SGHAT, CDR2 FQNNGV.

This CDR3 is CASHTGNQPQHF. The CDR3 coding sequence is TGTGCCTCACATACGGGGAATCAGCCCCAGCATTTT. This chain joins TRBV30 and TRBJ1-5, with D hard to call. The germline V and J ends were trimmed by 7 bases and 4 bases, with 11 bases remaining between them. The CDR3 sequence is 12 residues long. Germline V gives CDR1 GTSNPN, CDR2 SVGIG (reference sequence).

V and J are TRBV27 and TRBJ2-7; 8 positions match TRBD2. From germline, CDR1 is MNHEY and CDR2 SMNVEV (reference sequence). After removal of 3 bases from V and 7 bases from J, the junction contained 8 bases not matched to a gene. The CDR3 has 14 amino acids. CDR3 DNA: TGTGCCAGCAGTTTCTCAGCGGGAGCAAGAGAGCAGTACTTC. It is translated as CASSFSAGAREQYF.

The V and J genes are TRBV20-1 and TRBJ1-5; D uncertain. Germline V gives CDR1 DFQATT, CDR2 SNEGSKA (reference sequence). Trimming took 3 bases from V and 4 from J, leaving 10 bases between them. This CDR3 contains 13 residues. In DNA form, the CDR3 reads TGCAGTGCTAGTAGGACGGGAAATCAGCCCCAGCATTTT. Translated: CSASRTGNQPQHF.

V is TRBV5-6 and J is TRBJ1-1, with D maybe TRBD1 (6 bases). The ends were cut back, 2 bases at V and 4 bases at J, with 21 bases in the middle. CDR1 and CDR2 from the germline V gene are SGHDT and YYEEEE. The CDR3 contains 17 residues. CDR3 in amino acids: CASSLGLIGGQGTEAFF. CDR3 DNA sequence: TGTGCCAGCAGCTTAGGCCTTATTGGGGGCCAAGGCACTGAAGCTTTCTTT.

The gene calls are TRBV5-6 and TRBJ2-7; 9 nucleotides match TRBD2. This CDR3 is built from 15 residues. V trimming: 4 bases; J trimming: 0 bases; junction bases outside the gene matches: 5. Germline CDR1 reads SGHDT; CDR2 reads YYEEEE. Here the CDR3 reads CASSTLAGTSYEQYF. The CDR3 region has the DNA TGTGCCAGCAGCACTCTAGCGGGAACCTCCTACGAGCAGTACTTC.

The chain carries TRBV6-2 or TRBV6-3 and TRBJ2-1; 9 bases fit TRBD2. V trimming: 0 bases; J trimming: 0 bases; junction bases outside the gene matches: 12. The CDR3 sequence is 20 residues long. Germline CDR1 reads MNHEY; CDR2 reads SVGEGT. DNA of the CDR3: TGTGCCAGCAGTTACTCCCGTAGCGGGAGCCCCTCGGGCTCCTACAATGAGCAGTTCTTC. As protein: CASSYSRSGSPSGSYNEQFF.

This clone has just one count. The chain has TRBV24-1 and TRBJ2-1; 14 nucleotides match TRBD2. The CDR3 is made up of 18 amino acids. Germline CDR1 is KGHDR and CDR2 is SFDVKD. Unmatched junction bases numbered 3, after V lost 3 bases and J lost 0 bases. Here the CDR3 reads CATSDTTSGRASYNEQFF. For the CDR3, the DNA is TGTGCCACCAGTGATACGACTAGCGGGAGGGCCTCCTACAATGAGCAGTTCTTC.

This chain joins TRBV19 and TRBJ2-2, with 8 bases matching TRBD1. J gave up 5 bases and V 7 bases, and 12 bases lay outside the gene matches. This CDR3 comprises 16 residues. The V gene's germline CDR1 is LNHDA and CDR2 SQIVND (reference sequence). This CDR3 reads CASTPRAGGKTGELFF. CDR3 DNA sequence: TGTGCCAGTACGCCCCGAGCAGGGGGCAAGACCGGGGAGCTGTTTTTT.

The chain employs TRBV15 and TRBJ1-6; 7 positions agree with TRBD1. This CDR3 contains 17 residues. The V segment lost 4 bases and the J segment 0 bases; nucleotides outside the gene matches: 6. Looked up from germline, CDR1 is LNHNV and CDR2 is YYDKDF (reference sequence). CDR3 DNA: TGTGCCACCAGCAAGGACAGGTCAAGCTCCTATAATTCACCCCTCCACTTT. Encoded protein: CATSKDRSSSYNSPLHF.

CDR3 in amino acids: CASRDRGPLAGGREDTDTQYF. The CDR3 DNA is TGCGCCAGCAGGGACAGGGGGCCACTAGCGGGAGGCCGGGAAGACACAGATACGCAGTATTTT. The chain is built from TRBV23-1 and TRBJ2-3, with D perhaps matching TRBD2 (12 bases). TRBV23-1 counts as an open reading frame of uncertain function. This CDR3 spans 21 amino acids. Trimming took off 6 bases at V and 2 bases at J, with 33 bases between the two ends.

The chain is built from TRBV30 and TRBJ2-1; 13 bases fit TRBD2. The CDR3 length is 15 residues. Germline V gene data show CDR1 as GTSNPN and CDR2 as SVGIG (reference sequence). Trimming removed 0 bases from V and 7 bases from J; junction bases left unmatched: 3. For the CDR3, the DNA is TGTGCCTGGAGTGTACAACTAGCGGGAGGGAATGAGCAGTTCTTC. It is translated as CAWSVQLAGGNEQFF.

This clone was detected a few times. The rearrangement joins TRBV19 to TRBJ1-2, with TRBD1 as a possible D gene (6 bases). The CDR3 length is 13 residues. Germline V gives CDR1 LNHDA, CDR2 SQIVND (reference sequence). Between the trimmed V and J ends, which lost 5 bases and 8 bases, there was a span of 15 bases. The CDR3 nucleotides are TGTGCCAGTAGTGATCGGGGGGCGATCGGCTACACCTTC. Encoded protein: CASSDRGAIGYTF.

This rearrangement joins TRBV28 to TRBJ1-4; no clear D. Trimming cost V 7 bases and J 10 bases, with 19 bases left between them. The CDR3 loop spans 14 amino acids. Germline CDR1 reads MDHEN; CDR2 reads SYDVKM. The CDR3 is CASNFGPGAVKLFF. The CDR3 DNA reads TGTGCCAGCAATTTCGGGCCCGGAGCGGTAAAACTGTTTTTT.

This clone was counted a few times. The chain has TRBV5-4 and TRBJ1-6; the match to TRBD1 covers 7 bases. The germline gives CDR1 SGHNT, CDR2 YYREEE (reference sequence). The CDR3 totals 16 residues. The trim removed 4 bases at V and 13 bases at J, leaving 17 bases unmatched. CDR3 nucleotide sequence: TGTGCCAGCAGCCACATCGAGTTGACAGGGACAACCCCCCTCCACTTT. Amino acid sequence: CASSHIELTGTTPLHF.

The chain is built from TRBV27 and TRBJ2-7; perhaps TRBD1 as D (6 bases). Germline-derived CDR1 and CDR2 are MNHEY and SMNVEV (reference sequence). This CDR3 comprises 13 residues. The V gene lost 5 bases and the J gene lost 3 bases, with 11 bases spanning the gap. In nucleotides, the CDR3 is TGTGCCAGCAGTCCCAACAGGGACTACGAGCAGTACTTC. Protein product: CASSPNRDYEQYF.

The chain links TRBV6-5 to TRBJ1-1; no firm D call. The CDR3 runs to 15 residues. From germline, CDR1 is MNHEY and CDR2 SVGAGI. V was clipped by 0 bases and J by 4 bases, with 12 bases between them. The CDR3 nucleotides are TGTGCCAGCAGTTACTCGGCCGGGATTGGCACTGAAGCTTTCTTT. Its translation is CASSYSAGIGTEAFF.